This entry concerns a single T cell receptor (beta chain). Its recognized antigen is unknown. It has no much larger one-base neighbor in the sample; base qualities were not kept. These data come from a study of Ad26.COV2.S vaccination and SARS-CoV-2 variants (dated by TCRdb to the early 2020s). The study in broad terms: Vaccine-arm donors came from COV1001, a multicentre, randomized, double-blind, placebo-controlled phase I-IIa trial of Ad26.COV2.S in healthy adults. Trial participants were randomized into five groups of five, in which low-dose or high-dose Ad26.COV2.S was given once or twice, or placebo was given on both occasions. Investigators did not know the trial group allocation while performing experiments and assessing outcomes. TCRbeta repertoire sequencing served as the tool for gauging how specific and how broad the SARS-CoV-2-reactive T cell receptors were following Ad26.COV2.S vaccination. A total of about 30 samples were included in the TCR-sequenced set, comprising some 20 Ad26.COV2.S vaccine recipients, 5 placebo recipients and 8 SARS-CoV-2 convalescent individuals. Ad26.COV2.S was given intramuscularly at 5x10^10 or 1x10^11 viral particles, as a single shot or as two shots 56 days apart. General study outcomes and caveats: The authors noted that total T cell responses may have been underestimated by the TCR breadth and depth analyses. After vaccination, spike-specific CD8+ and CD4+ T cell responses were reported to show substantial breadth. The study was not powered to compare responses between vaccine doses or regimens. Compared with placebo recipients, Ad26.COV2.S recipients showed higher spike-specific TCR breadth (P = 0.0014). Vaccine and placebo recipients had comparable non-spike TCR breadth, which fits with the vaccine containing only spike.

The treatment or condition label on this specimen signifies: around 19 received Ad26.COV2.S at low or high dose, single or two shots; about 5 received placebo; per-sample allocation not given. For vaccine and placebo recipients, repertoires were sequenced using samples collected on day 63 after the first injection. In Cohort 1b, around 23 adults aged 18-55 years were enrolled at a single site in Boston, USA, between 29 July and 7 August 2020. Ad26.COV2.S consisted of a replication-incompetent adenovirus type 26 vector by which a prefusion-stabilized SARS-CoV-2 spike protein from the original Wuhan strain was expressed. The immunoSEQ Assay was the method used to sequence TCRbeta CDR3 regions. After extraction, genomic DNA underwent amplification by bias-controlled multiplex PCR, followed by high-throughput sequencing. The study's processing was this. To quantify the absolute abundance of every unique TCRbeta CDR3 region, sequences were collapsed and filtered. T cell fraction was estimated by normalizing TCRbeta template counts to usable DNA, which was measured by amplifying reference genes present in all nucleated cells. Repertoire TCRs were annotated as SARS-CoV-2-specific when V gene, CDR3 amino acid sequence and J gene were exactly matched to a known reactive TCR set. MIRA supplied the reference SARS-CoV-2 TCR set, which was filtered for enrichment in COVID-19-positive ImmuneCODE repertoires so that public or cross-reactive TCRs were removed. Using the MIRA antigens, annotated TCRs were further analysed by specific ORF or by position within an ORF. Breadth was defined as annotated unique rearrangements over total unique productive rearrangements; depth was the summed frequency of those rearrangements. Two-sided Wilcoxon rank-sum tests were used to compare TCR breadth between groups. Drawn from immuneACCESS, this table holds only the in-frame rearrangements with V and J called that TCRdb kept. Clones are partly lost; checked studies trace under half to an unresolved V gene and leave the rest unexplained. V and J calls and clone size are as listed in that table; D and trimming were resolved from the DNA. This sample holds fewer than 400,000 clones; 90% were observed only once. The ten largest make up 5.5% of the sample.

This specimen was peripheral blood, taken in a trial of Ad26.COV2.S vaccine versus placebo. The receptor's source is a person aged 18 to 59 who received the Ad26.COV2.S COVID-19 vaccine or a placebo.

The sequence in DNA is TGCAGCGTTATTCACGCAAATGGACGGAACACTGAAGCTTTCTTT. The encoded protein is CSVIHANGRNTEAFF. The chain uses TRBV29-1 and TRBJ1-1; the D gene cannot be resolved reliably. Reading the germline V gene gives CDR1 SQVTM and CDR2 ANQGSEA. The CDR3 runs 15 residues from the cysteine to the phenylalanine. The entry retains the CDR3 DNA only, 45 bases that are in frame from base 1. The V and J ends are trimmed by 5 bases and 1 base, leaving 17 bases between them.